This is a list of T cell receptor beta chains from one sample in a study of human T cells and chemical hapten exposure. One entry per CDR3 protein, called by TCRdb with MiXCR from the RACE reads. The table has roughly 380,000 distinct CDR3 sequences, 4% to 6% seen once. Sequenced here: whole blood, sampled in connection with sensitization to the hapten diphenylcyclopropenone (DPC). Receptor source: a woman aged 45-65 years with alopecia areata. Some clones in this sample may be carry-over from other donors' samples. The CDR3 runs from the conserved cysteine through the conserved F or W. The order of the fields is J gene, V gene, clone size, D gene, CDR3 DNA, CDR3 protein. D genes are given only for firm matches. The size of a clone is reported for some rows only, either as once, few or many, or as a class for expanded clones.

>TRBJ2-5|TRBV20-1|many|TRBD2
TGCAGTGCTAAGATAATAGCGGGGCAAGAGACCCAGTACTTC
CSAKIIAGQETQYF
>TRBJ2-1|TRBV12-3/TRBV12-4|many|NA
TGTGCCAGTAGCGGGCCAGGGGGCGGTGAGCAGTTCTTC
CASSGPGGGEQFF
>TRBJ2-2|TRBV12-3/TRBV12-4|many|TRBD2
TGTGCCAGCAGTCCGGGACTAGCGTACAACGGGGAGCTGTTTTTT
CASSPGLAYNGELFF
>TRBJ1-2|TRBV29-1|many|NA
TGCAGCGTTGAAGACGCTAACTATGGCTACACCTTC
CSVEDANYGYTF
>TRBJ2-1|TRBV29-1|few|TRBD1
TGCAGCGTTGAACCGAGGGGGCTTGAGCAGTTCTTC
CSVEPRGLEQFF
>TRBJ2-1|TRBV29-1|many|TRBD2
TGCAGCGCCGGACTAGCGGGAGGGACTGAGCAGTTCTTC
CSAGLAGGTEQFF
>TRBJ2-3|TRBV20-1|NA|TRBD1
TGCAGTGCTGAGGGACAGGGGGTGTCAGATACGCAGTATTTT
CSAEGQGVSDTQYF
>TRBJ2-3|TRBV7-2|few|TRBD2
TGTGCCAGCAGCTTAGCTTTCGGAACTAGCGGGAGAAGAGATACGCAGTATTTT
CASSLAFGTSGRRDTQYF
>TRBJ2-3|TRBV3-1|NA|TRBD2
TGTGCCAGCAGCCTCCGGACGGGGGGGATTTCTAGCACAGATACGCAGTATTTT
CASSLRTGGISSTDTQYF
>TRBJ2-5|TRBV5-6|NA|NA
TGTGCCAGCAGCTTAGGCAGCTTCGAAGAGACCCAGTACTTC
CASSLGSFEETQYF
>TRBJ2-7|TRBV6-5|many|TRBD1
TGTGCCAGCAGTTTCCTTACAGGGGGCGAGTACGAGCAGTACTTC
CASSFLTGGEYEQYF
>TRBJ2-1|TRBV5-4|NA|NA
TGTGCCAGCAGCCCGCAGGGAAGCGAGCAGTTCTTC
CASSPQGSEQFF
>TRBJ2-6|TRBV13|few|TRBD2
TGTGCCAGCAGCTCCCCGGGACTAGCGGTTGATAAGGGGGCCAACGTCCTGACTTTC
CASSSPGLAVDKGANVLTF
>TRBJ1-1|TRBV6-5|many|NA
TGTGCCAGCAGTTACTCTGGAGTTGGAACTGAAGCTTTCTTT
CASSYSGVGTEAFF
>TRBJ1-2|TRBV6-1|few|TRBD1
TGTGCCAGCAGGACAACGACAGGGAAGGGCTACACCTTC
CASRTTTGKGYTF
>TRBJ1-3|TRBV12-3/TRBV12-4|many|NA
TGTGCCAGCAGCTCGGTGGTGTCTGGAAACACCATATATTTT
CASSSVVSGNTIYF
>TRBJ1-4|TRBV5-4|few|NA
TGTGCCAGCAGCCTGAAGGGGAGTGAAAAACTGTTTTTT
CASSLKGSEKLFF
>TRBJ1-6|TRBV6-5|many|NA
TGTGCCAGCAGCCGACGGGACGGATGGAATTCACCCCTCCACTTT
CASSRRDGWNSPLHF
>TRBJ2-5|TRBV29-1|many|NA
TGCAGCGTTGGCGGCGCGACCCAAGAGACCCAGTACTTC
CSVGGATQETQYF
>TRBJ1-6|TRBV7-2|NA|NA
TGTGCCAGCAGCTTCTTCGAGACAGTGGGAAATTCACCCCTCCACTTT
CASSFFETVGNSPLHF
>TRBJ2-7|TRBV2|many|TRBD1
TGTGCCAGCAGCCCCGAGAGGGGGCCTTACTACGAGCAGTACTTC
CASSPERGPYYEQYF
>TRBJ1-6|TRBV10-3|many|NA
TGTGCCATCAGTTCGGGACCGAATAATTCACCCCTCCACTTT
CAISSGPNNSPLHF
>TRBJ2-1|TRBV19|NA|NA
TGTGCCAGTAGTACTCCCGGACGGGCCCCCCGAGAGGATGAGCAGTTCTTC
CASSTPGRAPREDEQFF
>TRBJ2-3|TRBV7-9|few|NA
TGTGCCAGCAGCTTAGTACAGGGCTATGAAGATACGCAGTATTTT
CASSLVQGYEDTQYF
>TRBJ2-5|TRBV2|many|NA
TGTGCCAAAACCCCCTCGGAGCTAGCGTTTGGGACCCAGTACTTC
CAKTPSELAFGTQYF
>TRBJ2-1|TRBV19|many|NA
TGTGCCAGTAGTATAACGGTCCGATGGTCGGCCAATGAGCAGTTCTTC
CASSITVRWSANEQFF
>TRBJ1-2|TRBV5-1|many|TRBD1
TGCGCCAGCAGAGCGACAGGGGCCAACTATGGCTACACCTTC
CASRATGANYGYTF
>TRBJ2-7|TRBV18|many|TRBD1
TGTGCCAGCTCACCGGGCGGGACAGGGGGATCCTACGAGCAGTACTTC
CASSPGGTGGSYEQYF
>TRBJ2-5|TRBV7-9|NA|NA
TGTGCCAGCAGCTTTCTGTCTGGGCGGGAGACCCAGTACTTC
CASSFLSGRETQYF
>TRBJ1-1|TRBV6-1|NA|NA
TGTGCCAGCAGTATTTTAGGGGTAAACACTGAAGCTTTCTTT
CASSILGVNTEAFF
>TRBJ1-1|TRBV13|few|NA
TGTGCCAGCAGCCTGCCGGGACCGAAGAACACTGAAGCTTTCTTT
CASSLPGPKNTEAFF
>TRBJ2-3|TRBV6-1|NA|TRBD2
TGTGCCAGCAGCCCTCGGCTAGCGGGGGGGGGGCCAGATACGCAGTATTTT
CASSPRLAGGGPDTQYF
>TRBJ1-5|TRBV6-2/TRBV6-3|few|NA
TGTGCCAGCACCGAAGGGGTACAGCCCCAGCATTTT
CASTEGVQPQHF
>TRBJ1-6|TRBV6-5|many|NA
TGTGCCAGCAGTTACTCGATTGTTAGCTCCTATAATTCACCCCTCCACTTT
CASSYSIVSSYNSPLHF
>TRBJ2-3|TRBV7-6|NA|NA
TGTGCCAGCAGCTGGGGATCAGGGGGTGCGTCGGGAGGGCCTCGCACAGATACGCAGTATTTT
CASSWGSGGASGGPRTDTQYF
>TRBJ1-3|TRBV9|NA|NA
TGTGCCAGCAGCGTAGTAGGCAGCCGGCCCGACACCATATATTTT
CASSVVGSRPDTIYF
>TRBJ2-2|TRBV24-1|NA|NA
TGTGCCACCAGTGATTTAGGTACCCTCACCGGGGAGCTGTTTTTT
CATSDLGTLTGELFF
>TRBJ1-1|TRBV27|NA|NA
TGTGCCAGCAGCCCGACAGTCACGAACACTGAAGCTTTCTTT
CASSPTVTNTEAFF
>TRBJ1-1|TRBV6-5|few|NA
TGTGCCAGCAGTTACCGGCAGGTGAACACTGAAGCTTTCTTT
CASSYRQVNTEAFF
>TRBJ2-7|TRBV3-1|few|NA
TGTGCCAGCAGCCCCAGGGGTCAGAGTGGGTACGAGCAGTACTTC
CASSPRGQSGYEQYF
>TRBJ2-1|TRBV12-5|NA|NA
TGTGCTAGTGGTTTGGTACTCGGCAGCTCCTACAATGAGCAGTTCTTC
CASGLVLGSSYNEQFF
>TRBJ1-2|TRBV29-1|few|TRBD1
TGCAGCACTAGAGGGGGCGAGTCCTCTAACTATGGCTACACCTTC
CSTRGGESSNYGYTF
>TRBJ2-3|TRBV28|many|TRBD2
TGTGCCAGCAGTCCACGCGCGGGAGAAGGTACGCAGTATTTT
CASSPRAGEGTQYF
>TRBJ1-2|TRBV12-3/TRBV12-4|NA|NA
TGTGCCAGCAGTTTAGATACAGGGTTAGGCGGCTACACCTTC
CASSLDTGLGGYTF
>TRBJ1-3|TRBV12-3/TRBV12-4|few|NA
TGTGCCAGCAGTTTAAAAAAAGCTGGAAACACCATATATTTT
CASSLKKAGNTIYF
>TRBJ1-1|TRBV29-1|many|NA
TGCAGCGTTTCGGCCGGGATTGGTGAAGCTTTCTTT
CSVSAGIGEAFF
>TRBJ2-1|TRBV7-2|many|NA
TGTGCCAGCAGCTTATCCCCTAGAGCTGGTCGGAATGAGCAGTTCTTC
CASSLSPRAGRNEQFF
>TRBJ1-5|TRBV12-3/TRBV12-4|many|NA
TGTGCCAGCAGTTGGACACAGGGAGGAAACAATCAGCCCCAGCATTTT
CASSWTQGGNNQPQHF
>TRBJ1-1|TRBV7-8|few|NA
TGTGCCAGCAGCTTTATGGGGGGCGTCGACACTGAAGCTTTCTTT
CASSFMGGVDTEAFF
>TRBJ2-5|TRBV9|NA|NA
TGTGCCAGCAGCGTGTGGGGGGGCGAAGAGACCCAGTACTTC
CASSVWGGEETQYF
>TRBJ1-1|TRBV12-3/TRBV12-4|many|NA
TGTGCCAGCAGCTTGACAGGTTCGAACACTGAAGCTTTCTTT
CASSLTGSNTEAFF
>TRBJ2-7|TRBV6-2/TRBV6-3|many|NA
TGTGCCAGCAGTGGGTACGAGCAGTACTTC
CASSGYEQYF
>TRBJ1-1|TRBV7-2|NA|TRBD1
TGTGCCAGCAGCTTAGAACAGGGGATCGGCCGGAACACTGAAGCTTTCTTT
CASSLEQGIGRNTEAFF